A selection of T cell receptor beta chains follows, all from one sample in a study of read filtering for tumor transcriptome and immune sequencing. MiXCR, applied by TCRdb to the reads, yields one record per CDR3 protein. The table lists approximately 20,000 distinct CDR3 sequences, roughly 13% of them singletons, with under 75% in the top ten. Sequenced sample: a population of CD138-negative cells sorted from bone marrow. The receptors were gathered from a donor aged 40 or older with multiple myeloma. Both conserved end residues are part of each CDR3. The order of the fields is V gene, J gene, CDR3 protein.

V gene: TRBV4-1; J gene: TRBJ2-3; CDR3 protein: CASSQEGAAADTQYF
V gene: TRBV7-9; J gene: TRBJ2-5; CDR3 protein: CASSKDGTEKETQYF
V gene: TRBV20-1; J gene: TRBJ2-7; CDR3 protein: CSARDRLAGGTSSYEQYF
V gene: TRBV29-1; J gene: TRBJ2-1; CDR3 protein: CSVQSTNEQFF
V gene: TRBV6-5; J gene: TRBJ2-7; CDR3 protein: CASRRVAGEVEQYF
V gene: TRBV6-5; J gene: TRBJ2-2; CDR3 protein: CASIGASGSRTGELFF
V gene: TRBV20-1; J gene: TRBJ1-5; CDR3 protein: CSARHNNQPQHF
V gene: TRBV5-1; J gene: TRBJ2-1; CDR3 protein: CASSQDFDSYNEQFF
V gene: TRBV11-2; J gene: TRBJ2-3; CDR3 protein: CASSVGQGASDTQYF
V gene: TRBV6-6; J gene: TRBJ2-1; CDR3 protein: CASLGTEHYNEQFF
V gene: TRBV9; J gene: TRBJ2-7; CDR3 protein: CASSVGTAVSYEQYF
V gene: TRBV29-1; J gene: TRBJ1-4; CDR3 protein: CSVRPGSRTNEKLFF
V gene: TRBV2; J gene: TRBJ1-1; CDR3 protein: CASSDRGGAYTEAFF
V gene: TRBV11-2; J gene: TRBJ1-1; CDR3 protein: CASSLRQNTEAFF
V gene: TRBV28; J gene: TRBJ2-1; CDR3 protein: CAIRQGPLHNEQFF
V gene: TRBV28; J gene: TRBJ2-3; CDR3 protein: CASSQGLIVGMDTQYF
V gene: TRBV11-2; J gene: TRBJ1-2; CDR3 protein: CASSLASDSLSNYGYTF
V gene: TRBV10-3; J gene: TRBJ1-1; CDR3 protein: CAISEGGDEAFF
V gene: TRBV5-1; J gene: TRBJ1-1; CDR3 protein: CASSFNMNTEAFF
V gene: TRBV20-1; J gene: TRBJ2-7; CDR3 protein: CSALPGQGTYEQYF
V gene: TRBV7-9; J gene: TRBJ2-7; CDR3 protein: CASSGHRGGDYEQYF
V gene: TRBV29-1; J gene: TRBJ2-4; CDR3 protein: CSVDDMETAKNIQYF
V gene: TRBV7-2; J gene: TRBJ2-7; CDR3 protein: CASSSNPGQSYEQYF